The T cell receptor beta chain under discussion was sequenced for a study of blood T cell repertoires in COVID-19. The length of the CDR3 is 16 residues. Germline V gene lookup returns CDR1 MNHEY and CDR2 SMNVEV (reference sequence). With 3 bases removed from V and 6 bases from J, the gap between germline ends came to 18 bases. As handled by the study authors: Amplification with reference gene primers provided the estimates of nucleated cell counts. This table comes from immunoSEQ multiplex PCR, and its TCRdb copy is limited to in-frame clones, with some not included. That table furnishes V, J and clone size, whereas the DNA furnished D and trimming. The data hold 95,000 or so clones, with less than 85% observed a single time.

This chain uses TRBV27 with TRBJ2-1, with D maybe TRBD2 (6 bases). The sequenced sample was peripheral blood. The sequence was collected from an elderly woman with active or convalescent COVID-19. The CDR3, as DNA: TGTGCCAGCAGTTTTTTCCGGGGGACGCTGGGCAATGAGCAGTTCTTC. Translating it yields CASSFFRGTLGNEQFF.